Presented here are 15 T cell receptor beta chains from one specimen sequenced in a study of blood T cells in healthy people across ages. Primers used in a second PCR of roughly 6 to 11 cycles were a sample-barcoded 5' primer and a J-beta primer mix. A single record per CDR3 protein comes from TCRdb applying MiXCR to the 5' RACE reads. The table has 1.5 million to 2 million distinct CDR3 sequences, 28% seen once. The sequenced sample was blood. The receptors were sampled from a woman younger than 45 in good health.

Regarding this clonotype: One junction end disagrees with the germline gene, perhaps due to a read error. This rearrangement joins TRBV5-1 to TRBJ2-7; 7 bases align to TRBD1. Germline V gives CDR1 SGHRS, CDR2 YFSETQ. The CDR3 spans 17 residues. CDR3 coding DNA: TGCGCCAGCAGTTCGGCTAACCTCCGGGACAGATTCTACGGGCAGTACTTC. Protein: CASSSANLRDRFYGQYF.

This clonotype was seen only a few times. The CDR3, as DNA: TGTGCCAGCAGCTTGGAATGGGACCCGCAGTTCTTC. This translates into CASSLEWDPQFF. This chain connects TRBV7-2 to TRBJ2-1, with D perhaps matching TRBD1 or TRBD2 (5 bases each). This CDR3 is 12 amino acids long. In germline, CDR1 is SGHTA, CDR2 FQGNSA. V gave up 3 bases and J gave up 12 bases, with 12 bases separating them.

About this clonotype itself: A much larger clone lies one base from this, so it may be a read error. V and J are TRBV12-3 or TRBV12-4 and TRBJ2-3; weak D call: TRBD2 (5 bases). CDR3 length: 14 residues. The CDR3 protein is CASSFTAGTDAQYF. CDR3 sequence (DNA): TGTGCCAGCAGCTTCACGGCGGGCACAGATGCGCAGTATTTT.

This clonotype was counted only a few times. The V and J genes are TRBV7-2 and TRBJ1-6; D remains ambiguous. Germline loops: CDR1 SGHTA, CDR2 FQGNSA. The V gene lost 1 base and the J gene lost 6 bases, with 13 bases spanning the gap. This CDR3 is built from 16 residues. CDR3 nucleotides: TGTGCCAGCAGCTTAGTGGTTGGAGGGTTTAATTCACCCCTCCACTTT. It codes for CASSLVVGGFNSPLHF.

This clonotype has a single count. The gene calls are TRBV29-1 and TRBJ2-7; D perhaps matches TRBD1 (6 bases). Trimming took 6 bases from V and 7 from J, leaving 28 bases between them. This CDR3 comprises 16 residues. Germline V gene data show CDR1 as SQVTM and CDR2 as ANQGSEA. CDR3 bases: TGCAGCGTCGCCCGTACCGGGACACGGGGCTACAATGAGCAGTACTTC. Translation gives CSVARTGTRGYNEQYF.

This clonotype was seen many times. The CDR3 sequence is CSVQGTASYYEQYF. The CDR3 DNA reads as TGCAGCGTACAGGGAACAGCTTCCTACTACGAGCAGTACTTC. The rearrangement uses TRBV29-1 and TRBJ2-7; D is possibly TRBD1 (6 bases). V dropped 6 bases and J dropped 3 bases, with 18 bases sitting between them. Germline V gene data show CDR1 as SQVTM and CDR2 as ANQGSEA. There are 14 residues in the CDR3.

The table lists this clonotype with a count of one. The chain carries TRBV12-3 or TRBV12-4 and TRBJ2-3; a possible D gene is TRBD2 (6 bases). This CDR3 has 15 amino acids. V was trimmed by 5 bases and J by 2 bases, leaving 14 bases between them. The CDR3 nucleotides are TGTGCCAGCAGTGCCGCGGGACGGCACACAGATACGCAGTATTTT. It codes for CASSAAGRHTDTQYF.

The gene calls are TRBV10-3 and TRBJ1-1; 7 bases fit TRBD1. CDR1 is ENHRY, CDR2 SYGVKD, per germline. This CDR3 region has 14 residues. V was pared by 6 bases and J by 3 bases, with 7 bases of the junction left unmatched. CDR3 sequence reads: CAIRPTGPDTEAFF. The CDR3, as DNA: TGTGCCATCAGACCGACAGGGCCGGACACTGAAGCTTTCTTT.

Note on this clonotype: The junction does not match germline at one end; this may be a read error. The chain is built from TRBV3-1 and TRBJ1-1; D gene uncertain. Germline V gives CDR1 LGHDT, CDR2 YNNKEL (reference sequence). The CDR3 loop spans 15 amino acids. The chain's CDR3 is CTSSQDFLLGTEAFF. In DNA, the CDR3 is TGTACCAGCAGCCAAGACTTCCTTCTGGGCACTGAAGCTTTCTTT. Variable domain in full (rest from reference TRBV3-1 and TRBJ1-1): DTAVSQTPKYLVTQMGNDKSIKCEQNLGHDTMYWYKQDSKKFLKIMFSYNNKELIINETVPNRFSPKSPDKAHLNLHINSLELGDSAVYFCTSSQDFLLGTEAFFGQGTRLTVV.

This clonotype was observed at least ten times. V usage is TRBV6-6 and J usage is TRBJ1-4; no clear D gene. Deletions cut 6 bases from V and 3 bases from J, with 11 bases between. The CDR3 length is 14 residues. CDR1 MNHNY and CDR2 SVGAGI come from the germline V gene (reference sequence). CDR3 residues: CASSRVVANEKLFF. CDR3 bases: TGTGCCAGCAGCCGCGTTGTGGCTAATGAAAAACTGTTTTTT.

At least ten counts were recorded for this clonotype. The rearrangement links TRBV6-5 to TRBJ1-1; D gene unclear. The germline CDR1 and CDR2 sequences are MNHEY and SVGAGI. The CDR3 covers 14 residues. The V end was cut by 0 bases, the J end by 7 bases, with 12 bases between. This CDR3 reads CASSYSKRANEAFF. CDR3 DNA sequence: TGTGCCAGCAGTTACTCGAAACGGGCAAATGAAGCTTTCTTT.

Worth noting for this clonotype: A junction boundary mismatches the germline segment, possibly from a read error. This chain joins TRBV12-3 or TRBV12-4 and TRBJ2-7; 8 bases agree with TRBD1. The CDR3 runs to 13 residues. The CDR3 loop is CVSSRGQAYEQYF. The DNA of the CDR3 is TGTGTCAGCAGCCGGGGACAGGCCTACGAGCAGTACTTC.

This chain links TRBV28 with TRBJ2-3; the match to TRBD1 covers 9 bases. V lost 10 bases, J lost 4 bases, and 3 bases stayed unmatched. This CDR3 comprises 12 residues. In germline, CDR1 is MDHEN, CDR2 SYDVKM. The CDR3 region is CATTGGPDTQYF. The CDR3 nucleotides are TGTGCCACTACAGGGGGCCCAGATACGCAGTATTTT.

This clonotype showed up just once. It may be a read error: a sequence one base away is much more abundant. The chain uses TRBV30 and TRBJ2-7, with TRBD1 matching 8 bases. This CDR3 has 13 amino acids. The V gene end was trimmed by 4 bases and the J gene end by 5 bases; junction bases not matched to a gene: 7. Germline CDR1 is GTSNPN and CDR2 is SVGIG (reference sequence). CDR3 sequence reads: CAWNRDRHNEQYF. The CDR3 region has the DNA TGTGCCTGGAACCGGGACAGGCACAACGAGCAGTACTTC.

In DNA form, the CDR3 reads TGTGCCAGCAGCGAATTACAGGGGCTCTCTGGAAACACCATATATTTT. Translated: CASSELQGLSGNTIYF. The chain has TRBV14 and TRBJ1-3, with 7 nucleotides matching TRBD1. J gave up 0 bases and V 5 bases, and 7 bases lay outside the gene matches. From germline, CDR1 is SGHDN and CDR2 FVKESK. The CDR3 spans 16 residues.